This T cell receptor beta chain was sequenced for a study of CD8+ T cells in alopecia areata. As for the study in general: A regimen of oral tofacitinib, 5 to 10 mg twice daily, was given to treated patients.

Treatment specified: oral pan-JAK inhibitor, 5-10 mg twice daily. On this clone: Other DNA sequences in this specimen translate into the identical CDR3.

Extracted from the samples, RNA was reverse transcribed into cDNA to serve as the sequencing template. Sequencing was performed with immunoSEQ multiplex PCR; in TCRdb, only in-frame clones are kept and a portion is missing. The sample lists about 76,000 clones; 66% were seen once. From germline, CDR1 is MRHNA and CDR2 SNTAGT. The CDR3 length is 15 residues. V shed 2 bases and J 1 base; nucleotides not matched to a gene: 0. The source was CD8+ T cells sorted from blood, collected at week 24, from a patient treated with tofacitinib. The V gene is TRBV6-4, the J gene TRBJ2-3, with 10 bases that match TRBD1. The sequence derives from a human donor with alopecia areata. The CDR3 spells CASSDGTGGTDTQYF. The CDR3 region has the DNA TGTGCCAGCAGTGACGGGACAGGGGGCACAGATACGCAGTATTTT.